These T cell receptor beta chains were read from a single sample in a study of patients and donors after allogeneic stem cell transplantation. TCRdb called the RT-PCR reads again in MiXCR, with one record for every CDR3 protein. The sample carries more than 850,000 distinct CDR3 sequences, about a sixth recorded once. Sequenced material: blood, either unsorted or a sorted T cell fraction (not recorded which). The receptor set was obtained from a human donor who was either an allogeneic HSCT recipient or a stem cell or donor lymphocyte infusion donor (not recorded which). It is not recorded whose cells these are; they may come from a transplant donor. The CDR3 runs from the conserved cysteine through the conserved F or W. D genes are given only for firm matches. The size of a clone is reported for some rows only, either as once, few or many, or as a class for expanded clones.

>14|TRBD2|TRBV20-1|TRBJ2-7|few
TGCAGTGCTATCAATAGCGGGAGATCGAACGAGCAGTACTTC
CSAINSGRSNEQYF
>15|TRBD2|TRBV10-3|TRBJ2-7|few
TGTGCCATCAGTGTATCTAGCGGGAGGTCCTACGAGCAGTACTTC
CAISVSSGRSYEQYF
>13|.|TRBV20-1|TRBJ2-1|.
TGCAGTGCTCAAAAGGGGGTGGGGAATGAGCAGTTCTTC
CSAQKGVGNEQFF
>16|TRBD2|TRBV12-3/TRBV12-4|TRBJ2-1|many
TGTGCCAGCAGTTTTACTAGCGGGGCCTCCTACAATGAGCAGTTCTTC
CASSFTSGASYNEQFF
>15|.|TRBV12-3/TRBV12-4|TRBJ2-2|.
TGTGCCAGCAGTTTCCACGCGAGGAACACCGGGGAGCTGTTTTTT
CASSFHARNTGELFF
>13|.|TRBV20-1|TRBJ2-3|many
TGCAGTGCTAGCCCCGGCGGCACAGATACGCAGTATTTT
CSASPGGTDTQYF
>13|.|TRBV3-1|TRBJ1-1|many
TGTGCCAGCAGCCAGGGGCCGAACACTGAAGCTTTCTTT
CASSQGPNTEAFF
>16|TRBD1|TRBV20-1|TRBJ1-2|few
TGCAGTGCACAGCCACCGGGACAGGGATCTTCGAGGGGCTACACCTTC
CSAQPPGQGSSRGYTF
>11|.|TRBV25-1|TRBJ2-1|many
TGTGCCAGCAGTTCATTGGGTAGGTCGTTCTTC
CASSSLGRSFF
>15|TRBD2|TRBV20-1|TRBJ2-3|.
TGCAGTGCTACGAGGGGCGGGAGGGCCGCAGATACGCAGTATTTT
CSATRGGRAADTQYF
>13|.|TRBV29-1|TRBJ2-4|.
TGCAGCGTTCGAGGCCGCGGCAAAAACATTCAGTACTTC
CSVRGRGKNIQYF
>15|.|TRBV6-2/TRBV6-3|TRBJ2-7|.
TGTGCCAGCAGTCCCGACAGGTTAAACTCCTACGAGCAGTACTTC
CASSPDRLNSYEQYF
>15|TRBD2|TRBV20-1|TRBJ2-7|few
TGCAGTGCTCCTCCAAAGGCTAGCGGAATCTACGAGCAGTACTTC
CSAPPKASGIYEQYF
>13|.|TRBV5-1|TRBJ2-7|.
TGCGCCAGCACGAGGGCGTTCTCCTACGAGCAGTACTTC
CASTRAFSYEQYF
>13|.|TRBV9|TRBJ2-1|many
TGTGCCAGCAGCCGGGACTTAGACAATGAGCAGTTCTTC
CASSRDLDNEQFF
>14|.|TRBV18|TRBJ1-1|.
TGTGCCAGCTCGCCTCAACAGGGTGGCACTGAAGCTTTCTTT
CASSPQQGGTEAFF
>14|.|TRBV6-2/TRBV6-3|TRBJ2-3|once
TGTGCCAGCAGTGTTTCTACCCGAGGGGATACGCAGTATTTT
CASSVSTRGDTQYF
>17|TRBD1|TRBV6-1|TRBJ1-1|.
TGTGCCAGCAGACCAGACAGGGGGCGCATCCGGAGCACTGAAGCTTTCTTT
CASRPDRGRIRSTEAFF
>13|.|TRBV12-3/TRBV12-4|TRBJ1-1|many
TGTGCCAGCAGTTTAGCGACGGACAGTAAAGCTTTCTTT
CASSLATDSKAFF
>15|.|TRBV9|TRBJ2-1|few
TGTGCCAGCAGCGCAGACTTCGATGGGGGCAATGAGCAGTTCTTC
CASSADFDGGNEQFF
>14|.|TRBV10-3|TRBJ1-2|.
TGTGCCTCCTCGCCGGGGCAGCACGAATATGGCTACACCTTC
CASSPGQHEYGYTF
>14|.|TRBV20-1|TRBJ2-7|few
TGCAGTGCTAGAGAGGTCGGAGGACCCTACGAGCAGTACTTC
CSAREVGGPYEQYF
>15|.|TRBV12-3/TRBV12-4|TRBJ2-2|few
TGTGCCAGCAGTTTCGGTCGGCAGAACACCGGGGAGCTGTTTTTT
CASSFGRQNTGELFF
>13|.|TRBV4-1|TRBJ2-3|.
TGCGCCAGCAGCCTAAGGTTAGGAGATACGCAGTATTTT
CASSLRLGDTQYF
>13|.|TRBV9|TRBJ2-5|few
TGTGCCAGCAGCGCAGGGTTGGGGGAGACCCAGTACTTC
CASSAGLGETQYF
>12|.|TRBV5-1|TRBJ2-3|few
TGCGCCAGCAGCCCCTCGGAGGCTACGCAGTATTTT
CASSPSEATQYF
>13|TRBD1|TRBV5-1|TRBJ1-1|.
TGCGCCCGCAGACAGGGGGCAGACACTGAAGCTTTCTTT
CARRQGADTEAFF
>17|TRBD2|TRBV5-5|TRBJ2-2|.
TGTGCCAGCAGCTTGTGGTCTCTAGCGGGGGGAACCGGGGAGCTGTTTTTT
CASSLWSLAGGTGELFF
>17|TRBD1|TRBV4-1|TRBJ1-1|.
TGCGCCAGCAGCCAAGGGTCGGACAGGGGGGGAGGCACTGAAGCTTTCTTT
CASSQGSDRGGGTEAFF
>16|TRBD1|TRBV7-2|TRBJ1-4|few
TGTGCCAGCAGCCCAGGAGGGCAGGGGGCTTGGGAAAAACTGTTTTTT
CASSPGGQGAWEKLFF
>10|.|TRBV20-1|TRBJ1-1|few
TGCAGTGGAGGGAAAAATGAAGCTTTCTTT
CSGGKNEAFF
>19|.|TRBV11-1|TRBJ1-4|once
TGTGCCAGCAGCTTAGTGCGTACAGCGGGTCTTGCAACTAATGAAAAACTGTTTTTT
CASSLVRTAGLATNEKLFF
>15|.|TRBV3-1|TRBJ1-1|.
TGTGCCAGCAGCCAAGAACCCCAAACTGACCGGGAAGCTTTCTTT
CASSQEPQTDREAFF
>17|.|TRBV7-2|TRBJ1-1|.
TGTGCCAGCAGCTTAGAGGGGCCAGGGGAGGGGGACACTGAAGCTTTCTTT
CASSLEGPGEGDTEAFF
>18|TRBD2|TRBV27|TRBJ2-1|few
TGTGCCAGCAGTTTATGGCGGTCTGGCGGGAGCTCCTACAATGAGCAGTTCTTC
CASSLWRSGGSSYNEQFF
>16|TRBD2|TRBV10-3|TRBJ2-7|few
TGTGCCATCAGTGAGTCGCAACCGGGGGGTTTTAACGAGCAGTACTTC
CAISESQPGGFNEQYF
>14|.|TRBV20-1|TRBJ1-5|many
TGCAGTGCTAGGGGGGGGTATAGCAATCAGCCCCAGCATTTT
CSARGGYSNQPQHF
>15|TRBD1|TRBV20-1|TRBJ2-4|.
TGCAGTGCCCCCGACAGGGGTGCAGCCAAAAACATTCAGTACTTC
CSAPDRGAAKNIQYF
>15|.|TRBV6-5|TRBJ2-1|.
TGTGCCAGCAGTTACTCCGCCCTAGGGGCCCCCGAGCAGTTCTTC
CASSYSALGAPEQFF
>14|.|TRBV2|TRBJ1-1|.
TGTGCCACCACTTTTGTAAGGCGGGACACTGAAGCTTTCTTT
CATTFVRRDTEAFF
>14|TRBD1|TRBV7-6|TRBJ2-3|.
TGTGCCAGCAGCTCCGGACAGGCGACGGGTACGCAGTATTTT
CASSSGQATGTQYF
>14|.|TRBV6-1|TRBJ1-5|.
TGTGCCAGCAGTGATCCGCAGGCCACTCAGCCCCAGCATTTT
CASSDPQATQPQHF
>15|.|TRBV21-1|TRBJ1-1|.
TGTGCCAGCAGCAAAATCCCCGGTATGGGCACTGAAGCTTTCTTT
CASSKIPGMGTEAFF
>13|.|TRBV20-1|TRBJ1-2|.
TGCAGTGCTATCCGAACTTACTACTATGGCTACACCTTC
CSAIRTYYYGYTF
>18|TRBD2|TRBV5-4|TRBJ2-1|.
TGTGCCAGCAGCTTGTGGGGGACTAGCGGGAGGCCTCGTAATGAGCAGTTCTTC
CASSLWGTSGRPRNEQFF
>15|.|TRBV2|TRBJ2-7|.
TGTGCCAGCAGTGAAGCTCCCAGCGGTTCCTACGAGCAGTACTTC
CASSEAPSGSYEQYF
>15|.|TRBV10-3|TRBJ1-1|.
TGTGCCATCAGTGAGCTGGGGGGGGGGAACACTGAAGCTTTCTTT
CAISELGGGNTEAFF
>16|TRBD2|TRBV29-1|TRBJ2-5|.
TGCAGCGTTGATTCGGTTAGCGGGAGTCGATGGGAGACCCAGTACTTC
CSVDSVSGSRWETQYF
>18|TRBD1|TRBV9|TRBJ2-1|.
TGTGCCAGCAGCGTAGATTCGAGGACAGGACGCTGGGACAATGAGCAGTTCTTC
CASSVDSRTGRWDNEQFF
>16|TRBD2|TRBV29-1|TRBJ2-4|.
TGCAGCGTTGACCCCTATGGGGGGGGGGCCAAAAACATTCAGTACTTC
CSVDPYGGGAKNIQYF
>16|TRBD1|TRBV27|TRBJ1-1|few
TGTGCCAGCAGTGTTTACAGGGGGCTTTGGGACACTGAAGCTTTCTTT
CASSVYRGLWDTEAFF
>13|.|TRBV6-1|TRBJ1-1|few
TGTGCCCTGGGGAGGGTCGGATACACTGAAGCTTTCTTT
CALGRVGYTEAFF
>15|TRBD1|TRBV3-1|TRBJ2-7|once
TGTGCCAGCAGCGAGGACAGGGGGAGCTCCTACGAGCAGTACTTC
CASSEDRGSSYEQYF
>13|TRBD1|TRBV7-9|TRBJ1-2|.
TGTGCCAGCAGCCCAGGGGGTATGGGAGGCTACACCTTC
CASSPGGMGGYTF
>12|.|TRBV5-1|TRBJ2-1|.
TGCGCCAGCAGCTCGACGGACAATGAGCAGTTCTTC
CASSSTDNEQFF
>15|.|TRBV30|TRBJ2-7|.
TGTGCCTGGAGTGTATCCGTTCCCCTCGTAGGCGAGCAGTACTTC
CAWSVSVPLVGEQYF
>14|.|TRBV15|TRBJ2-2|.
TGTGCCACCAGCAGGAGCGCGAACACCGGGGAGCTGTTTTTT
CATSRSANTGELFF
>14|TRBD1|TRBV7-8|TRBJ1-4|.
TGTGCCAGCAGCCCCGACAGGGATAATGAAAAACTGTTTTTT
CASSPDRDNEKLFF
>14|.|TRBV4-2|TRBJ2-7|few
TGTGCCAGCGCACAAGAGGGGGGGCAAGGCGAGCAGTACTTC
CASAQEGGQGEQYF